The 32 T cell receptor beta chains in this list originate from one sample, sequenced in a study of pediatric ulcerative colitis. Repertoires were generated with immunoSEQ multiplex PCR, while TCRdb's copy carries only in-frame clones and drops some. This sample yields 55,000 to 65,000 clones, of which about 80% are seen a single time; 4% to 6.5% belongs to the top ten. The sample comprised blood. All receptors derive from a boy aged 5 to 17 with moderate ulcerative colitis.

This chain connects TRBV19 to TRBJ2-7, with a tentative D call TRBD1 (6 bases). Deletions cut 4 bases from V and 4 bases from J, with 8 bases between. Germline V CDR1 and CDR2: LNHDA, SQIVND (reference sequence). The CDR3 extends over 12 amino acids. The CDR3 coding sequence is TGTGCCAGTAGTAGGGACACATACGAGCAGTACTTC. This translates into CASSRDTYEQYF.

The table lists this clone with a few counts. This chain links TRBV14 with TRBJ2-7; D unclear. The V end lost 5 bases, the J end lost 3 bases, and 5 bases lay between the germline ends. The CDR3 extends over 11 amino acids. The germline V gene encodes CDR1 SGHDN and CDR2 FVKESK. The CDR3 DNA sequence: TGTGCCAGCAGCTCCTACTACGAGCAGTACTTC. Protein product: CASSSYYEQYF.

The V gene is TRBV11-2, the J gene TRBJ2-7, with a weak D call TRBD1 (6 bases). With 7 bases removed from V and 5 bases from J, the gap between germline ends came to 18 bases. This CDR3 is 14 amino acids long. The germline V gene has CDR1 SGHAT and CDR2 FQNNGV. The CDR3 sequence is CASILTIGGNEQYF. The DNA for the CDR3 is TGTGCCAGCATTTTGACAATTGGGGGCAACGAGCAGTACTTC.

The CDR3 loop is CATSRIGTGGSGELFF. CDR3 nucleotides: TGTGCCACCAGCCGGATCGGGACAGGGGGCTCCGGGGAGCTGTTTTTT. The V call is TRBV15, the J call TRBJ2-2; 12 bases agree with TRBD1. The V gene end was trimmed by 5 bases and the J gene end by 6 bases; junction bases not matched to a gene: 7. CDR3 length equals 16 residues. The germline CDR1 and CDR2 sequences are LNHNV and YYDKDF (reference sequence). Complete variable domain (other parts from reference TRBV15 and TRBJ2-2): DAMVIQNPRYQVTQFGKPVTLSCSQTLNHNVMYWYQQKSSQAPKLLFHYYDKDFNNEADTPDNFQSRRPNTSFCFLDIRSPGLGDTAMYLCATSRIGTGGSGELFFGEGSRLTVL.

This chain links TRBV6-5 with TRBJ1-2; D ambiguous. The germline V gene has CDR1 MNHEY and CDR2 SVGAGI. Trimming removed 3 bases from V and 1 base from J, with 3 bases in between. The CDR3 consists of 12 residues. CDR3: CASSYGNYGYTF. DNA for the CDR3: TGTGCCAGCAGTTATGGTAACTATGGCTACACCTTC.

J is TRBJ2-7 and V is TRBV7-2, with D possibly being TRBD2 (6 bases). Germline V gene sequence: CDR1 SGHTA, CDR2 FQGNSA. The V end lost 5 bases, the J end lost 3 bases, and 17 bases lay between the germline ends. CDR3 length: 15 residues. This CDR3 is CASSAAGHHIYEQYF. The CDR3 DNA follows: TGTGCCAGCAGCGCGGCGGGGCATCACATCTACGAGCAGTACTTC.

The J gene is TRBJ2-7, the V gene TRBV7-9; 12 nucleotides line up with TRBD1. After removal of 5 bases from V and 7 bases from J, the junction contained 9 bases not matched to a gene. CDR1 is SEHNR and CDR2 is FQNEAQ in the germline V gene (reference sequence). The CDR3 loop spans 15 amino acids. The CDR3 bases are TGTGCCAGCAGCCAGTTCCGGGACAGGGGGCGAGAGCAGTACTTC. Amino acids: CASSQFRDRGREQYF.

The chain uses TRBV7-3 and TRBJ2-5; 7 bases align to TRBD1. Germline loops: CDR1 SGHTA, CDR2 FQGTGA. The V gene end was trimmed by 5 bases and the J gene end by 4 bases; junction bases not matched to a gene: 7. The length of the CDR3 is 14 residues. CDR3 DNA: TGTGCCAGCAGCCGTACAGGGGTACCAGAGACCCAGTACTTC. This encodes CASSRTGVPETQYF. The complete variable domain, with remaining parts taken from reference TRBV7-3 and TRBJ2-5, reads GAGVSQTPSNKVTEKGKYVELRCDPISGHTALYWYRQSLGQGPEFLIYFQGTGAADDSGLPNDRFFAVRPEGSVSTLKIQRTERGDSAVYLCASSRTGVPETQYFGPGTRLLVL.

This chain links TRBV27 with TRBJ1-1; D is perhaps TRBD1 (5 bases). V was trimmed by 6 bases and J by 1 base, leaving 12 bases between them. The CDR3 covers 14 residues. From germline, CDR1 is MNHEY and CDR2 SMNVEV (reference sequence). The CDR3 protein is CASSLYDRNTEAFF. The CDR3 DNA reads TGTGCCAGCAGCCTTTACGACAGGAACACTGAAGCTTTCTTT.

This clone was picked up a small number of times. CDR3 DNA sequence: TGTGCCAGCAGCTTAGAGGGACACAATAATGAAAAACTGTTTTTT. It yields the protein CASSLEGHNNEKLFF. This chain joins TRBV7-6 and TRBJ1-4; D is perhaps TRBD1 (6 bases). This CDR3 region has 15 residues. V shed 1 base and J shed 4 bases, with 10 bases lying between them. The germline gives CDR1 SGHVS, CDR2 FNYEAQ.

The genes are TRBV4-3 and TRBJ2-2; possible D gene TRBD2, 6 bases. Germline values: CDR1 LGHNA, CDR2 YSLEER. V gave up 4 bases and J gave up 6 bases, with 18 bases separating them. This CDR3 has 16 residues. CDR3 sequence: CASSRGDIQGAGELFF. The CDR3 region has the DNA TGCGCCAGCAGCCGCGGGGATATTCAAGGTGCCGGGGAGCTGTTTTTT.

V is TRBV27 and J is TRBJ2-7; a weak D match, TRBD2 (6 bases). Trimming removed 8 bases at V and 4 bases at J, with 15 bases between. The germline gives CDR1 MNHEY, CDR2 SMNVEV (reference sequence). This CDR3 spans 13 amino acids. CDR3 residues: CASGAGTSYEQYF. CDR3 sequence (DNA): TGTGCCAGCGGGGCCGGGACTTCGTACGAGCAGTACTTC.

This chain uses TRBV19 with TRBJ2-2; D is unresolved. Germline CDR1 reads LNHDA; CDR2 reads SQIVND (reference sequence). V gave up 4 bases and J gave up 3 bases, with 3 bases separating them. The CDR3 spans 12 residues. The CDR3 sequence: CASSKDTGELFF. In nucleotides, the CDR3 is TGTGCCAGTAGTAAGGACACCGGGGAGCTGTTTTTT.

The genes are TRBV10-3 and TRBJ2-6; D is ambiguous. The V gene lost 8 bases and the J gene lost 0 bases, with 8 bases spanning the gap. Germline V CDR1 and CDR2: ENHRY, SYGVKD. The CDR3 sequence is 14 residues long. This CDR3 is CAIESGSGANVLTF. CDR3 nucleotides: TGTGCCATCGAATCGGGCTCTGGGGCCAACGTCCTGACTTTC.

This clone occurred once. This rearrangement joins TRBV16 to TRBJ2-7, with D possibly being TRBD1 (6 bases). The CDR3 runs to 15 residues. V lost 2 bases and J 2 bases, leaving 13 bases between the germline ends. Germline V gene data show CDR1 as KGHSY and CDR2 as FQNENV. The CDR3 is CASSQTGHLTYEQYF. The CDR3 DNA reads TGTGCCAGCAGCCAAACGGGACACCTAACCTACGAGCAGTACTTC.

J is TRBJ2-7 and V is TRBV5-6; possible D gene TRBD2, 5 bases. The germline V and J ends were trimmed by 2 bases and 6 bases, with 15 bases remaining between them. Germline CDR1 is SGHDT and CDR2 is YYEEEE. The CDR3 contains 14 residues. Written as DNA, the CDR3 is TGTGCCAGCAGCTTCTATCGGGATCTTAGCGAGCAGTACTTC. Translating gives CASSFYRDLSEQYF.

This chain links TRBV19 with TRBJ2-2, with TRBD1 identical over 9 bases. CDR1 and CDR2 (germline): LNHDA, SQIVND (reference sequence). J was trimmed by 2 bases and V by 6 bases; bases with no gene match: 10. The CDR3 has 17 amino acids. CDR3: CASRPGQGRGNTGELFF. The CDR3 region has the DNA TGTGCCAGTAGACCGGGACAGGGAAGAGGAAACACCGGGGAGCTGTTTTTT.

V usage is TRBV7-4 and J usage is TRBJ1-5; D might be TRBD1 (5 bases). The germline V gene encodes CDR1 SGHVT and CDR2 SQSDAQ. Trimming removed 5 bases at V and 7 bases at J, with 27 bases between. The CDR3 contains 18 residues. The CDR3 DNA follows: TGTGCCAGCAGCACATCAACCCCGACAGTCTCGCTACGGCAGCCCCAGCATTTT. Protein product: CASSTSTPTVSLRQPQHF.

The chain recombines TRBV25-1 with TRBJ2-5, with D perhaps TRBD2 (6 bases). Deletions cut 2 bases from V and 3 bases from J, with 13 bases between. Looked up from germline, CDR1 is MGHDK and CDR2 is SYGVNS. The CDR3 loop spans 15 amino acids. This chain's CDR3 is CASSEPGTGKETQYF. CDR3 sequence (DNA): TGTGCCAGCAGTGAACCGGGGACTGGTAAAGAGACCCAGTACTTC.

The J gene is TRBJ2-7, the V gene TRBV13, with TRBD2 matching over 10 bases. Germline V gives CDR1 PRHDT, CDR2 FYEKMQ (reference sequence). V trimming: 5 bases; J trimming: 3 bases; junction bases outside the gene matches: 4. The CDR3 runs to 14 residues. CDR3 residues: CASSVSGGSYEQYF. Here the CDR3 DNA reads TGTGCCAGCAGCGTTAGCGGGGGGAGCTACGAGCAGTACTTC. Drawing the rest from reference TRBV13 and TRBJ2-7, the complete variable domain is AAGVIQSPRHLIKEKRETATLKCYPIPRHDTVYWYQQGPGQDPQFLISFYEKMQSDKGSIPDRFSAQQFSDYHSELNMSSLELGDSALYFCASSVSGGSYEQYFGPGTRLTVT.

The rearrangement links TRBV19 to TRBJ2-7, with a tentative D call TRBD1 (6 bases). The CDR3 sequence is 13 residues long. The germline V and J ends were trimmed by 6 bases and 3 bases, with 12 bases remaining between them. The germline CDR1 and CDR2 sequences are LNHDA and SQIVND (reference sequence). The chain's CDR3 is CASSKGHLYEQYF. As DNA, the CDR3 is TGTGCCAGTAGCAAGGGACATCTCTACGAGCAGTACTTC. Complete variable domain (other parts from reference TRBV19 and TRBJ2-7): DGGITQSPKYLFRKEGQNVTLSCEQNLNHDAMYWYRQDPGQGLRLIYYSQIVNDFQKGDIAEGYSVSREKKESFPLTVTSAQKNPTAFYLCASSKGHLYEQYFGPGTRLTVT.

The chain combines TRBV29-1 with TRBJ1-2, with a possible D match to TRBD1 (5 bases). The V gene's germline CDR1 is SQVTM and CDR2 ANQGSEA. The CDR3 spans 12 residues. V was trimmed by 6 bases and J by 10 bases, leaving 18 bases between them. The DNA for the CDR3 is TGCAGCGTCGATACTTCGGAGGGACCCTACACCTTC. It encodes CSVDTSEGPYTF.

Written as DNA, the CDR3 is TGCGCCAGCAGCCAAGGTCGGAGGGAGAACACCGGGGAGCTGTTTTTT. Amino acid sequence: CASSQGRRENTGELFF. J is TRBJ2-2 and V is TRBV4-3, with a weak D call TRBD2 (6 bases). This CDR3 comprises 16 residues. Trimming pared 1 base from V and 1 base from J, leaving 10 bases between. Germline CDR1 and CDR2: LGHNA and YSLEER.

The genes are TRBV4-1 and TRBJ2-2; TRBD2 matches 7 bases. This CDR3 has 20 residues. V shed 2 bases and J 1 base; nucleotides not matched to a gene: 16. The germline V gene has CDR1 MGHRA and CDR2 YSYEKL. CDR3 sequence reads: CASSQPPLLANLMNTGELFF. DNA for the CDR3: TGCGCCAGCAGCCAACCACCCTTACTAGCGAATCTCATGAACACCGGGGAGCTGTTTTTT.

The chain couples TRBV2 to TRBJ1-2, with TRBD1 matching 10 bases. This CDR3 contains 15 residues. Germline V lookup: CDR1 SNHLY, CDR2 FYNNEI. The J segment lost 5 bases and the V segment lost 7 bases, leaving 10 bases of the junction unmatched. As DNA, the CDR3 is TGTGCCAGCACTGACGACCGGGACAGGGGATATGGCTACACCTTC. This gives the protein CASTDDRDRGYGYTF.

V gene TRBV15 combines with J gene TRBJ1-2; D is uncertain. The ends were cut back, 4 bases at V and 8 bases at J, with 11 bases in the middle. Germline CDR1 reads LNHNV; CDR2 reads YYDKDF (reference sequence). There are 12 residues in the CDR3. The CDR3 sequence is CATSTAGEGYTF. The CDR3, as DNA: TGTGCCACCAGCACCGCCGGGGAAGGCTACACCTTC.

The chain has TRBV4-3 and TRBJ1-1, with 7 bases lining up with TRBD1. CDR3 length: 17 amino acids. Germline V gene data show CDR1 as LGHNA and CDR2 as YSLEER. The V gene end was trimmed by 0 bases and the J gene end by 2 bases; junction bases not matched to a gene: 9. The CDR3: CASSQENLAGGNTEAFF. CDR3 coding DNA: TGCGCCAGCAGCCAAGAAAATCTGGCAGGGGGTAACACTGAAGCTTTCTTT.

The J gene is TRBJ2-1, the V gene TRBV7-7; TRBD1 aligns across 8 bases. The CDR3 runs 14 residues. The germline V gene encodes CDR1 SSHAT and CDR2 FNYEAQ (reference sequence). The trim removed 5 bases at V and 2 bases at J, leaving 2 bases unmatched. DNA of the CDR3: TGTGCCAGCAGCGAACAGGGGGCCTACAATGAGCAGTTCTTC. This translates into CASSEQGAYNEQFF.

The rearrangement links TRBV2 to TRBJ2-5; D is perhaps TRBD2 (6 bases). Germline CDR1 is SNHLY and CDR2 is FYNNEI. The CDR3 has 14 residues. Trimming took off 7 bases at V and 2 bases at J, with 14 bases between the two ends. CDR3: CASIHLGRQETQYF. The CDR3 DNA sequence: TGTGCCAGCATCCATCTCGGGAGACAAGAGACCCAGTACTTC.

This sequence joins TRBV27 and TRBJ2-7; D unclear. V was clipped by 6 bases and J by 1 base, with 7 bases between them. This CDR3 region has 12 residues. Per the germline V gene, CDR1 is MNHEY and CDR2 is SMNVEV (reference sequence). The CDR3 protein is CASSVGSYEQYF. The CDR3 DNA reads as TGTGCCAGCAGCGTGGGATCCTACGAGCAGTACTTC.

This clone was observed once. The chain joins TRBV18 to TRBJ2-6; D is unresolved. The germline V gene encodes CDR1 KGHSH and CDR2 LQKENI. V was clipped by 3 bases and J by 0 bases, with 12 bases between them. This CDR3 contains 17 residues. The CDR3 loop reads CASSPLAVDSGANVLTF. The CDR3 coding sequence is TGTGCCAGCTCACCCCTTGCCGTCGACTCTGGGGCCAACGTCCTGACTTTC.

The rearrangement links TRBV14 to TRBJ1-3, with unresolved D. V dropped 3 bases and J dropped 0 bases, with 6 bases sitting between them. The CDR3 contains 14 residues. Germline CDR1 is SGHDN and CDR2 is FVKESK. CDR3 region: CASSQAYSGNTIYF. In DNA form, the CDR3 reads TGTGCCAGCAGCCAGGCCTACTCTGGAAACACCATATATTTT.